These T cell receptor beta chains were read from a single sample in a study of blood T cell repertoires in COVID-19. Here immunoSEQ multiplex PCR was the method, and the copy in TCRdb shows in-frame clones only, minus some. Of 240,000 or so clones listed, approximately 85% were seen once; the top ten hold 9% to 15%. Source material: peripheral blood. The receptors derive from a man older than 75 with acute or convalescent COVID-19. The CDR3 runs from the conserved cysteine through the conserved F or W. The D gene is left open where the match is weak. The size of a clone is reported for some rows only, either as once, few or many, or as a class for expanded clones.

CDR3aa	CDR3nt	j_gene	v_gene	abundance	d_gene
CAISAPRETEYNTDTQYF	TGTGCCATCAGTGCGCCGCGCGAGACAGAGTATAACACAGATACGCAGTATTTT	TRBJ2-3	TRBV10-3	-	-
CASSSAGARNTEAFF	TGCGCCAGCAGCAGTGCAGGGGCTCGGAACACTGAAGCTTTCTTT	TRBJ1-1	TRBV5-1	-	-
CASSSGTSGSRETQYF	TGTGCCAGCAGCTCCGGGACTAGCGGGAGTCGGGAGACCCAGTACTTC	TRBJ2-5	TRBV7-8	-	TRBD2
CATKNTEAFF	TGTGCCACTAAGAACACTGAAGCTTTCTTT	TRBJ1-1	TRBV6-5	-	-
CASSRDRMGGYTF	TGTGCCAGTAGCCGGGACAGGATGGGCGGCTACACCTTC	TRBJ1-2	TRBV19	few	TRBD1
CSASYRAEAFF	TGCAGCGCATCCTACAGGGCTGAAGCTTTCTTT	TRBJ1-1	TRBV29-1	-	-
CASSTGLAGVGTQYF	TGTGCCAGCAGCACGGGACTAGCGGGAGTTGGGACCCAGTACTTC	TRBJ2-5	TRBV5-6	few	TRBD2
CASSLGLAGREQYF	TGTGCCAGCAGTTTGGGACTAGCGGGAAGGGAGCAGTACTTC	TRBJ2-7	TRBV6-5	-	TRBD2
CASSDDNRVSVKLFF	TGTGCCAGCAGTGACGATAACAGGGTCTCGGTAAAACTGTTTTTT	TRBJ1-4	TRBV2	-	-
CASSSRTGVNEQYF	TGTGCCAGTAGTTCCCGGACAGGGGTGAACGAGCAGTACTTC	TRBJ2-7	TRBV19	-	TRBD1
CASSLGPVEQFF	TGTGCCAGCAGCCTGGGCCCAGTGGAGCAGTTCTTC	TRBJ2-1	TRBV7-9	-	-
CASRTSVRLNQPQHF	TGTGCCAGTAGAACCTCGGTGAGGCTCAATCAGCCCCAGCATTTT	TRBJ1-5	TRBV19	-	-
CASSSATGGQNEQFF	TGCGCCAGCAGCTCGGCCACAGGGGGCCAGAATGAGCAGTTCTTC	TRBJ2-1	TRBV5-1	-	TRBD1
CASSLRQGNSPLHF	TGTGCCAGCAGTTTAAGGCAGGGTAACTCACCCCTCCACTTT	TRBJ1-6	TRBV28	-	-
CASSVASGSLDEQYF	TGTGCCAGCAGCGTGGCAAGCGGGAGTCTGGACGAGCAGTACTTC	TRBJ2-7	TRBV9	-	TRBD2
CASRPQGSTDTQYF	TGTGCCAGCAGACCTCAGGGGAGCACAGATACGCAGTATTTT	TRBJ2-3	TRBV6-2/TRBV6-3	-	-
CASRPGHRSGELFF	TGTGCCAGTCGCCCGGGACATAGGTCTGGGGAGCTGTTTTTT	TRBJ2-2	TRBV19	-	-
CASSSARVGSPLHF	TGTGCCAGCAGCTCCGCGCGGGTTGGTTCACCCCTCCACTTT	TRBJ1-6	TRBV7-9	few	-
CASSKLVGEQFF	TGTGCCAGCAGTAAACTAGTCGGTGAGCAGTTCTTC	TRBJ2-1	TRBV12-3/TRBV12-4	-	-
CATQGTYEQYF	TGTGCTACGCAGGGAACCTACGAGCAGTACTTC	TRBJ2-7	TRBV6-5	once	-
CASMDRGRTDTQYF	TGTGCCAGCATGGACAGGGGGCGAACAGATACGCAGTATTTT	TRBJ2-3	TRBV6-5	-	TRBD1
CSVGLGGGFQETQYF	TGCAGCGTTGGGTTGGGGGGGGGATTCCAAGAGACCCAGTACTTC	TRBJ2-5	TRBV29-1	once	TRBD2
CASISQGNRGEKLFF	TGTGCCAGCATTTCCCAAGGGAACAGGGGTGAAAAACTGTTTTTT	TRBJ1-4	TRBV6-6	-	TRBD1
CSVTSGTGVYEQFF	TGCAGCGTTACCTCCGGGACAGGGGTTTATGAGCAGTTCTTC	TRBJ2-1	TRBV29-1	once	TRBD1
CSASTGGVVNGYTF	TGCAGTGCAAGTACAGGGGGCGTTGTCAACGGCTACACCTTC	TRBJ1-2	TRBV20-1	-	TRBD1
CASSAMNRARTSGGKTQYF	TGTGCCAGTAGTGCCATGAACAGGGCTCGGACTAGCGGGGGAAAAACGCAGTATTTT	TRBJ2-3	TRBV19	once	TRBD2
CASSSDGLYQPQHF	TGTGCCAGCAGCTCAGACGGGTTATATCAGCCCCAGCATTTT	TRBJ1-5	TRBV28	-	-
CASSLEGVAGDEQYF	TGTGCCAGCAGCTTAGAAGGGGTAGCGGGCGACGAGCAGTACTTC	TRBJ2-7	TRBV11-3	once	TRBD2
CASSLMFRGQPQHF	TGTGCCAGCAGTTTAATGTTCCGGGGACAGCCCCAGCATTTT	TRBJ1-5	TRBV27	-	-
CASSQTDRDYGYTF	TGCGCCAGCAGCCAAACCGACAGGGACTATGGCTACACCTTC	TRBJ1-2	TRBV5-1	-	TRBD1
CASSYSRQGGGNTIYF	TGTGCCAGCAGTTACTCGAGGCAGGGTGGCGGAAACACCATATATTTT	TRBJ1-3	TRBV6-5	-	-
CASSPGTSGGIEEQFF	TGCGCCAGCAGCCCGGGGACTAGCGGGGGGATTGAGGAGCAGTTCTTC	TRBJ2-1	TRBV5-1	-	TRBD2
CASSLGGGGHREQFF	TGTGCCAGCAGCTTGGGGGGAGGAGGACATCGAGAGCAGTTCTTC	TRBJ2-1	TRBV5-5	-	-
CASSSWDRSYEQYF	TGTGCCAGCAGTTCTTGGGACAGGTCCTACGAGCAGTACTTC	TRBJ2-7	TRBV27	once	TRBD1
CASSENRGWGYTF	TGTGCCAGCAGTGAGAACAGGGGTTGGGGCTACACCTTC	TRBJ1-2	TRBV28	-	TRBD1
CASSATVNYGYTF	TGTGCCAGCAGCGCGACAGTAAACTATGGCTACACCTTC	TRBJ1-2	TRBV5-5	-	-
CASSISGRAAEQFF	TGTGCCAGTAGTATAAGCGGGAGGGCCGCTGAGCAGTTCTTC	TRBJ2-1	TRBV19	once	TRBD2
CASSIRSSGSSYEQYF	TGTGCCAGTAGTATACGGAGTTCGGGAAGCTCCTACGAGCAGTACTTC	TRBJ2-7	TRBV19	-	-
CASSFSRGGGDTQYF	TGTGCCAGCAGCTTTTCGCGGGGGGGCGGGGATACGCAGTATTTT	TRBJ2-3	TRBV7-2	once	TRBD2
CASRGTGRNEQFF	TGTGCCAGCAGGGGGACAGGGCGAAATGAGCAGTTCTTC	TRBJ2-1	TRBV3-1/TRBV3-2	-	TRBD1
CASSILLAGPSTDTQYF	TGTGCCAGTAGTATATTGCTAGCGGGGCCTAGCACAGATACGCAGTATTTT	TRBJ2-3	TRBV19	-	TRBD2
CASSRRGPSAGTQYF	TGTGCCAGTAGTAGGCGTGGTCCCTCAGCGGGGACCCAGTACTTC	TRBJ2-5	TRBV19	once	-
CASSFPGGLSYTF	TGTGCCAGCAGTTTTCCAGGGGGCCTAAGCTACACCTTC	TRBJ1-2	TRBV28	few	TRBD1
CASRPGVGWETEAFF	TGCGCCAGCAGACCCGGGGTGGGGTGGGAAACTGAAGCTTTCTTT	TRBJ1-1	TRBV5-1	-	-
CASSPPGLAGGLAKNIQYF	TGTGCCAGCTCACCTCCGGGACTAGCGGGAGGTCTAGCCAAAAACATTCAGTACTTC	TRBJ2-4	TRBV18	-	TRBD2
CASSLGPGAGQPQHF	TGCGCCAGCAGCTTGGGCCCAGGAGCGGGTCAGCCCCAGCATTTT	TRBJ1-5	TRBV5-1	few	-
CASSGGLVGGSYEQYF	TGTGCCAGCAGTGGGGGACTAGTGGGGGGATCGTACGAGCAGTACTTC	TRBJ2-7	TRBV27	-	TRBD2
CASSGLAGMYNEQFF	TGTGCCAGCAGCGGGCTAGCGGGAATGTACAATGAGCAGTTCTTC	TRBJ2-1	TRBV9	-	TRBD2
CASSQVTGELFF	TGTGCCAGCAGCCAAGTAACCGGGGAGCTGTTTTTT	TRBJ2-2	TRBV4-2	-	-
CASSQDNLNTEAFF	TGTGCCAGCAGCCAAGATAATCTGAACACTGAAGCTTTCTTT	TRBJ1-1	TRBV4-2	once	-
CASSPMAGEKLFF	TGTGCCAGCTCACCAATGGCCGGGGAAAAACTGTTTTTT	TRBJ1-4	TRBV18	once	-
CASASGGYNEQFF	TGTGCCAGTGCTAGCGGGGGTTACAATGAGCAGTTCTTC	TRBJ2-1	TRBV19	-	TRBD2
CASSRTTNSLAGGETQYF	TGTGCCAGCAGCCGAACCACGAACTCACTAGCGGGAGGGGAGACCCAGTACTTC	TRBJ2-5	TRBV6-6	-	TRBD2
CASSLGLAGTYEQYF	TGTGCCAGCAGTTTAGGTCTTGCGGGAACCTACGAGCAGTACTTC	TRBJ2-7	TRBV27	-	-
CASTSLDKNTEAFF	TGCGCCAGCACCTCCTTGGACAAGAACACTGAAGCTTTCTTT	TRBJ1-1	TRBV5-1	-	-
CASSYKGNYGYTF	TGTGCCAGCAGTTACAAGGGGAACTATGGCTACACCTTC	TRBJ1-2	TRBV6-6	-	-